Below are 20 T cell receptor beta chains sequenced from a single sample in a study of chemoradiotherapy in HPV16-positive cancers (dated by TCRdb to the early 2020s). The protocol used for the library was the immunoSEQ multiplex PCR assay. The clones in this table, taken by TCRdb from immuneACCESS, are in-frame only. Not every clone is retained; where verified, under half of the shortfall comes from an unresolved V gene, and the cause of the rest is unknown. Counted in this sample were about 5,100 clones; around 79% of them appeared once. The ten largest account for 6.1% of the sample. The input for sequencing was tumor tissue, taken from a patient who underwent chemoradiotherapy. All receptors derive from a human donor with HPV-associated anogenital cancer.

The CDR3 here is CASSKPPTSGGLSGTGELFF. The CDR3 nucleotides are TGTGCCAGCAGCAAACCCCCGACTAGCGGGGGCCTTTCGGGGACCGGGGAGCTGTTTTTT. The chain is built from TRBV27 and TRBJ2-2; 12 bases align to TRBD2. The CDR3 has 20 residues. The germline CDR1 and CDR2 sequences are MNHEY and SMNVEV (reference sequence). V shed 6 bases and J 5 bases; nucleotides not matched to a gene: 19.

The chain has TRBV13 and TRBJ2-3; 7 bases map to TRBD2. CDR3 length: 14 residues. CDR1 PRHDT and CDR2 FYEKMQ come from the germline V gene (reference sequence). V shed 5 bases, J shed 7 bases, and the junction held 9 bases outside the gene matches. As DNA, the CDR3 is TGTGCCAGCAGCCTCTCCCGACTAGCATATACGCAGTATTTT. It translates to CASSLSRLAYTQYF.

By its share, this clone is large. The V gene is TRBV5-1, the J gene TRBJ2-2; D is perhaps TRBD1 (6 bases). Germline V CDR1 and CDR2: SGHRS, YFSETQ. Trimming shortened V by 0 bases and J by 0 bases, and 15 bases separated the two germline ends. The CDR3 runs 18 residues. The CDR3 DNA reads as TGCGCCAGCAGCTTGGACCCCGGGACAATCGCGAACACCGGGGAGCTGTTTTTT. Residues: CASSLDPGTIANTGELFF.

This sequence joins TRBV7-6 and TRBJ2-1; D ambiguous. Trimming took off 8 bases at V and 0 bases at J, with 5 bases between the two ends. Germline CDR1 and CDR2: SGHVS and FNYEAQ. The CDR3 spans 12 residues. The CDR3 is CASGSSYNEQFF. DNA for the CDR3: TGTGCCAGCGGTAGCTCCTACAATGAGCAGTTCTTC.

The V call is TRBV19, the J call TRBJ1-6; D uncertain. Germline V CDR1 and CDR2: LNHDA, SQIVND (reference sequence). Between the trimmed V and J ends, which lost 7 bases and 10 bases, there was a span of 14 bases. CDR3 length: 13 residues. CDR3 loop: CASNSAPGSPLHF. CDR3 bases: TGTGCCAGTAACTCGGCCCCGGGGTCACCCCTCCACTTT.

The V gene is TRBV29-1, the J gene TRBJ1-1, with 9 bases identical to TRBD1. Germline values: CDR1 SQVTM, CDR2 ANQGSEA. The CDR3 runs to 15 residues. The V and J ends lost 7 bases and 3 bases, in that order; junction bases with no gene match: 12. The CDR3 region has the DNA TGCAGCGCGGTAGCCACAGGGGGCGTTTACACTGAAGCTTTCTTT. This sequence encodes CSAVATGGVYTEAFF.

This clone was seen once. CDR3 coding DNA: TGTGCCAGCAGCGACGGCTACAAAGTACAAAGTCGGGCCAACGTCCTGACTTTC. It encodes CASSDGYKVQSRANVLTF. The chain uses TRBV4-2 and TRBJ2-6; D remains unclear. Germline loops: CDR1 LGHNA, CDR2 YNFKEQ. Trimming left V 5 bases short and J 5 bases short, with 22 bases between. The CDR3 sequence is 18 residues long.

Points on this clone: The sample has other DNA sequences that encode this CDR3 too. The V call is TRBV4-3, the J call TRBJ2-3; D perhaps matches TRBD2 (6 bases). The germline CDR1 and CDR2 sequences are LGHNA and YSLEER. This CDR3 has 15 amino acids. Deletions cut 1 base from V and 1 base from J, with 9 bases between. The CDR3 loop is CASSQVGGGTDTQYF. As DNA, the CDR3 is TGCGCCAGCAGCCAAGTCGGCGGGGGCACAGATACGCAGTATTTT.

CDR3 protein: CASSLTRGSTDTQYF. DNA of the CDR3: TGCGCCAGCAGCTTGACCAGAGGGAGCACAGATACGCAGTATTTT. V usage is TRBV5-1 and J usage is TRBJ2-3; the D gene is possibly TRBD2 (5 bases). Germline lookup yields CDR1 SGHRS and CDR2 YFSETQ. The CDR3 has 15 amino acids. Trimming pared 1 base from V and 0 bases from J, leaving 9 bases between.

The chain couples TRBV12-5 to TRBJ2-5, with a tentative D call TRBD2 (6 bases). The germline gives CDR1 LGHNT, CDR2 FRNRAP. Trimming shortened V by 3 bases and J by 2 bases, and 13 bases separated the two germline ends. The CDR3 totals 15 residues. The CDR3 is CASGFPRRGQETQYF. CDR3 in DNA: TGTGCTAGTGGTTTTCCTAGGAGGGGACAAGAGACCCAGTACTTC.

This sequence joins TRBV2 and TRBJ2-2, with 7 bases aligning to TRBD1. CDR3 size: 13 residues. The trim removed 4 bases at V and 7 bases at J, leaving 3 bases unmatched. Per the germline V gene, CDR1 is SNHLY and CDR2 is FYNNEI. For the CDR3, the DNA is TGTGCCAGCAGTGGTCCAGGGGGCGGGGAGCTGTTTTTT. Amino acids: CASSGPGGGELFF.

J is TRBJ1-2 and V is TRBV12-5; D is undetermined. Germline-derived CDR1 and CDR2 are LGHNT and FRNRAP. The CDR3 runs to 14 residues. V lost 2 bases and J 4 bases, leaving 11 bases between the germline ends. The CDR3 loop reads CASGLSGVTYGYTF. CDR3 sequence (DNA): TGTGCTAGTGGTTTGTCAGGAGTTACCTATGGCTACACCTTC. The full variable domain, completed using reference TRBV12-5 and TRBJ1-2, is DARVTQTPRHKVTEMGQEVTMRCQPILGHNTVFWYRQTMMQGLELLAYFRNRAPLDDSGMPKDRFSAEMPDATLATLKIQPSEPRDSAVYFCASGLSGVTYGYTFGSGTRLTVV.

The chain is built from TRBV28 and TRBJ2-1; D uncertain. The germline V gene has CDR1 MDHEN and CDR2 SYDVKM. This CDR3 comprises 13 residues. Trimming pared 7 bases from V and 2 bases from J, leaving 9 bases between. The CDR3 nucleotides are TGTGCCAGCACCGGCGGAACCTACAATGAGCAGTTCTTC. Encoded protein: CASTGGTYNEQFF.

A note on this clone: Other nucleotide sequences from this sample produce the same CDR3. The chain uses TRBV5-4 and TRBJ2-3; D gene ambiguous. CDR1 and CDR2 from the germline V gene are SGHNT and YYREEE (reference sequence). This CDR3 is 13 amino acids long. Between the trimmed V and J ends, which lost 2 bases and 6 bases, there was a span of 10 bases. The CDR3 sequence is CASSLGPDDTQYF. The CDR3, as DNA: TGTGCCAGCAGCTTAGGGCCAGACGATACGCAGTATTTT.

The chain has TRBV28 and TRBJ2-2; 14 nucleotides line up with TRBD2. The germline CDR1 and CDR2 sequences are MDHEN and SYDVKM. The V and J ends lost 6 bases and 7 bases, in that order; junction bases with no gene match: 7. The CDR3 totals 16 residues. The CDR3 reads CASRTGLAGEVGELFF. CDR3 bases: TGTGCCAGCAGGACGGGACTAGCGGGAGAGGTCGGGGAGCTGTTTTTT.

The V call is TRBV16, the J call TRBJ2-7; 10 bases are a match to TRBD1. V lost 4 bases and J lost 3; bases outside the gene matches: 3. There are 14 residues in the CDR3. Germline V lookup: CDR1 KGHSY, CDR2 FQNENV. CDR3 nucleotides: TGTGCCAGCAGCCGGGACAGGGGAAACTACGAGCAGTACTTC. Its translation is CASSRDRGNYEQYF.

The chain uses TRBV2 and TRBJ2-1; no definite D call. This CDR3 is 14 amino acids long. The V gene lost 4 bases and the J gene lost 7 bases, with 14 bases spanning the gap. The germline V gene encodes CDR1 SNHLY and CDR2 FYNNEI. CDR3 sequence: CASSAEFTMNEQFF. CDR3 nucleotides: TGTGCCAGCAGTGCGGAGTTTACGATGAATGAGCAGTTCTTC.

The chain couples TRBV4-1 to TRBJ2-1, with TRBD2 matching over 8 bases. CDR3 length equals 18 residues. V lost 0 bases to trimming and J lost 2 bases; unmatched junction nucleotides: 9. The germline CDR1 and CDR2 sequences are MGHRA and YSYEKL. CDR3: CASSQEDHPGGAYNEQFF. In nucleotides, the CDR3 is TGCGCCAGCAGCCAAGAAGATCATCCCGGGGGGGCCTACAATGAGCAGTTCTTC.

The chain links TRBV19 to TRBJ2-2; 7 bases map to TRBD2. V shed 8 bases and J 7 bases; nucleotides not matched to a gene: 10. Germline V gene lookup returns CDR1 LNHDA and CDR2 SQIVND (reference sequence). This CDR3 is 14 amino acids long. CDR3 DNA: TGTGCCAGTTCGCAGGTGACTAGCAGCGGGGAGCTGTTTTTT. Translated, it gives CASSQVTSSGELFF.

The chain has TRBV30 and TRBJ2-7; possibly TRBD1 for D (5 bases). V was shortened by 2 bases and J by 4 bases, with 18 bases between the two germline ends. The germline gives CDR1 GTSNPN, CDR2 SVGIG (reference sequence). The CDR3 is 15 amino acids. CDR3 protein: CAWSLEHRNRYEQYF. The CDR3 region has the DNA TGTGCCTGGAGTCTAGAGCACAGGAATAGGTACGAGCAGTACTTC. The variable domain in full, with the rest retrieved from reference TRBV30 and TRBJ2-7, is SQTIHQWPATLVQPVGSPLSLECTVEGTSNPNLYWYRQAAGRGLQLLFYSVGIGQISSEVPQNLSASRPQDRQFILSSKKLLLSDSGFYLCAWSLEHRNRYEQYFGPGTRLTVT.